The rows below give T cell receptor beta chains drawn from one sample of a study of identical twins. TCRdb re-called the 5' RACE reads with MiXCR, one entry per CDR3 protein. The table lists roughly 710,000 distinct CDR3 sequences, 5.5% to 6.5% of them singletons. What was sequenced was naive T cells sorted from blood. The receptors were gathered from a man between 18 and 35 years old in good health. Both conserved end residues are part of each CDR3. The D gene is left open where the match is weak. Rows give clone size only sometimes, using once, few, many, or a class for an expanded clone.

clone size: -; D gene: -; V gene: TRBV27; J gene: TRBJ2-7; CDR3 DNA: TGTGCCAGCAGTTCTGATTTCGTCCTTTTCTTTTTC; CDR3 protein: CASSSDFVLFFF
clone size: few; D gene: TRBD1; V gene: TRBV25-1; J gene: TRBJ2-1; CDR3 DNA: TGTGCCAGCAGTGAACGGCCGGACAGGGGCGGCAATGAGCAGTTCTTC; CDR3 protein: CASSERPDRGGNEQFF
clone size: -; D gene: TRBD2; V gene: TRBV20-1; J gene: TRBJ2-3; CDR3 DNA: TGCAGTGCTTCTGGACTAGCGGGAGGGGATACGCAGTATTTT; CDR3 protein: CSASGLAGGDTQYF
clone size: many; D gene: TRBD2; V gene: TRBV29-1; J gene: TRBJ2-2; CDR3 DNA: TGCAGCGCGACTAGCGGGAGGGCCCAGATCGCCGGGGAGCTGTTTTTT; CDR3 protein: CSATSGRAQIAGELFF
clone size: many; D gene: -; V gene: TRBV27; J gene: TRBJ2-3; CDR3 DNA: TGTGCCAGCAGTCCTCAGACTTACCCGAGCACAGATACGCAGTATTTT; CDR3 protein: CASSPQTYPSTDTQYF
clone size: many; D gene: TRBD1; V gene: TRBV20-1; J gene: TRBJ2-2; CDR3 DNA: TGCAGTGCGGAAAACCGGGACAGGGTTTCGGGGGAGCTGTTTTTT; CDR3 protein: CSAENRDRVSGELFF
clone size: few; D gene: -; V gene: TRBV7-3; J gene: TRBJ2-2; CDR3 DNA: TGTGCCAGCAGCTTATTTTCGTCACTATTGAACACCGGGGAGCTGTTTTTT; CDR3 protein: CASSLFSSLLNTGELFF
clone size: few; D gene: TRBD1; V gene: TRBV2; J gene: TRBJ1-6; CDR3 DNA: TGTGCCAGCAGGCCGACAGGGTTAAGTTCACCCCTCCACTTT; CDR3 protein: CASRPTGLSSPLHF
clone size: few; D gene: TRBD1; V gene: TRBV11-3; J gene: TRBJ2-2; CDR3 DNA: TGTGCCAGCAGCTTTTCCCGGACAGGGTTTACCGGGGAGCTGTTTTTT; CDR3 protein: CASSFSRTGFTGELFF
clone size: many; D gene: -; V gene: TRBV20-1; J gene: TRBJ1-1; CDR3 DNA: TGCAGTGCTACTCGTCGTGGCACTGAAGCTTTCTTT; CDR3 protein: CSATRRGTEAFF
clone size: many; D gene: TRBD2; V gene: TRBV12-3/TRBV12-4; J gene: TRBJ2-3; CDR3 DNA: TGTGCCAGCAGAACGGCTAGCGGGACAGATACGCAGTATTTT; CDR3 protein: CASRTASGTDTQYF
clone size: many; D gene: -; V gene: TRBV29-1; J gene: TRBJ2-1; CDR3 DNA: TGCAGCGTTGAATGGCCAGGGAACAATGAGCAGTTCTTC; CDR3 protein: CSVEWPGNNEQFF
clone size: many; D gene: TRBD2; V gene: TRBV7-3; J gene: TRBJ2-1; CDR3 DNA: TGTGCCAGCAGCCCCCGCCTAGCGGGAACCAATGAGCAGTTCTTC; CDR3 protein: CASSPRLAGTNEQFF
clone size: few; D gene: -; V gene: TRBV24-1; J gene: TRBJ2-1; CDR3 DNA: TGTGCCACCAGTGATTTAGGAGGGGGCAAGGTCGATGAGCAGTTCTTC; CDR3 protein: CATSDLGGGKVDEQFF
clone size: many; D gene: -; V gene: TRBV27; J gene: TRBJ1-1; CDR3 DNA: TGTGCCACCTCCAAAGGGTTGAACACTGAAGCTTTCTTT; CDR3 protein: CATSKGLNTEAFF
clone size: many; D gene: -; V gene: TRBV9; J gene: TRBJ2-5; CDR3 DNA: TGTGCCAGCAGCCTCGGAGGGGACCAAGAGACCCAGTACTTC; CDR3 protein: CASSLGGDQETQYF
clone size: many; D gene: -; V gene: TRBV20-1; J gene: TRBJ2-1; CDR3 DNA: TGCAGTGCTAGGAAAAGTTCGGGCAATGAGCAGTTCTTC; CDR3 protein: CSARKSSGNEQFF
clone size: few; D gene: -; V gene: TRBV30; J gene: TRBJ1-1; CDR3 DNA: TGTGCCTGGACCCAGTCGATGAACACTGAAGCTTTCTTT; CDR3 protein: CAWTQSMNTEAFF
clone size: -; D gene: -; V gene: TRBV5-1; J gene: TRBJ1-1; CDR3 DNA: TGCGCCAGCAGCTTGGGGGTCGGGGGGGGCGTCACTGAAGCTTTCTTT; CDR3 protein: CASSLGVGGGVTEAFF
clone size: -; D gene: TRBD2; V gene: TRBV4-2; J gene: TRBJ2-1; CDR3 DNA: TGTGCCAGCAGCCATGGACTAGCCGACAACAATGAGCAGTTCTTC; CDR3 protein: CASSHGLADNNEQFF
clone size: -; D gene: -; V gene: TRBV21-1; J gene: TRBJ1-3; CDR3 DNA: TGTGCCAGCAGCAAAGGGACGGCCTCTGGAAACACCATATATTTT; CDR3 protein: CASSKGTASGNTIYF
clone size: many; D gene: TRBD2; V gene: TRBV7-2; J gene: TRBJ2-1; CDR3 DNA: TGTGCCAGCAGCTCTAGGCTGGTCCTGGCGGGAGGTAAGGATGAGCAGTTCTTC; CDR3 protein: CASSSRLVLAGGKDEQFF
clone size: many; D gene: -; V gene: TRBV20-1; J gene: TRBJ1-2; CDR3 DNA: TGCAGTGCTAGAATCGATCCAGGGTTCGGCTACACCTTC; CDR3 protein: CSARIDPGFGYTF
clone size: many; D gene: -; V gene: TRBV20-1; J gene: TRBJ1-2; CDR3 DNA: TGCAGTGCTAGAGCTGCAGGAGACTATGGCTACACCTTC; CDR3 protein: CSARAAGDYGYTF
clone size: -; D gene: TRBD2; V gene: TRBV5-4; J gene: TRBJ2-7; CDR3 DNA: TGTGCCAGCAGCGTGTCAAGGACTAGCGGGATCGGTGAGCAGTACTTC; CDR3 protein: CASSVSRTSGIGEQYF
clone size: few; D gene: -; V gene: TRBV30; J gene: TRBJ2-2; CDR3 DNA: TGTGCCTGGAGTGAGATCCCCACCGGGGAGCTGTTTTTT; CDR3 protein: CAWSEIPTGELFF
clone size: many; D gene: -; V gene: TRBV20-1; J gene: TRBJ1-5; CDR3 DNA: TGCAGTGTCGGAGAGGTTGGGCAGGGTAATCAGCCCCAGCATTTT; CDR3 protein: CSVGEVGQGNQPQHF
clone size: -; D gene: TRBD1; V gene: TRBV20-1; J gene: TRBJ2-7; CDR3 DNA: TGCAGTGCTAGAGGAGGGGCCAGGGGGCCCCCGCAGTACTTC; CDR3 protein: CSARGGARGPPQYF
clone size: many; D gene: TRBD2; V gene: TRBV20-1; J gene: TRBJ2-1; CDR3 DNA: TGCACCACTAGCGGGCCAAGCTCCTACAATGAGCAGTTCTTC; CDR3 protein: CTTSGPSSYNEQFF
clone size: few; D gene: TRBD1; V gene: TRBV9; J gene: TRBJ1-2; CDR3 DNA: TGTGCCAGCAGTCCAATTTTGACAGGGTACGGCTACACCTTC; CDR3 protein: CASSPILTGYGYTF
clone size: many; D gene: -; V gene: TRBV11-2; J gene: TRBJ1-1; CDR3 DNA: TGTGCCAGCAGCTTAGCAATTGGGACTGAAGCTTTCTTT; CDR3 protein: CASSLAIGTEAFF
clone size: many; D gene: -; V gene: TRBV4-3; J gene: TRBJ1-6; CDR3 DNA: TGCGCCAGCAGCCAGATCCCATCAGCTGCCTCAAATTCACCCCTCCACTTT; CDR3 protein: CASSQIPSAASNSPLHF
clone size: few; D gene: -; V gene: TRBV12-3/TRBV12-4; J gene: TRBJ2-3; CDR3 DNA: TGTGCCAGCCATAAAGGCGCAGGAGGGCTGACAGATACGCAGTATTTT; CDR3 protein: CASHKGAGGLTDTQYF
clone size: -; D gene: -; V gene: TRBV3-1; J gene: TRBJ1-1; CDR3 DNA: TGTGCCAGCAGCCAAGAGTCGCTATTAGGCGTTGAAGCTTTCTTT; CDR3 protein: CASSQESLLGVEAFF
clone size: few; D gene: -; V gene: TRBV5-4; J gene: TRBJ2-1; CDR3 DNA: TGTGCCAGCAGCCGTTTTAAGGAGGATACTTACAATGAGCAGTTCTTC; CDR3 protein: CASSRFKEDTYNEQFF
clone size: many; D gene: -; V gene: TRBV12-3/TRBV12-4; J gene: TRBJ2-2; CDR3 DNA: TGTGCCAGCAATCGGTACACCGGGGAGCTGTTTTTT; CDR3 protein: CASNRYTGELFF
clone size: -; D gene: TRBD1; V gene: TRBV11-3; J gene: TRBJ1-1; CDR3 DNA: TGTGCCAGCAGCTTTAAGAAGGGACAGCGGAGCACTGAAGCTTTCTTT; CDR3 protein: CASSFKKGQRSTEAFF
clone size: many; D gene: TRBD1; V gene: TRBV5-1; J gene: TRBJ1-2; CDR3 DNA: TGCGCCAGCAGCTCCCCCGGGACAGGCTATGGCTACACCTTC; CDR3 protein: CASSSPGTGYGYTF
clone size: few; D gene: -; V gene: TRBV4-3; J gene: TRBJ2-7; CDR3 DNA: TGCGCCAGCAGCCAAGAAGACAGGTTGGGCCTCTACGAGCAGTACTTC; CDR3 protein: CASSQEDRLGLYEQYF
clone size: -; D gene: -; V gene: TRBV5-1; J gene: TRBJ2-5; CDR3 DNA: TGCGCCAGCAGCTTGGCGCTGACAGACCAAGAGACCCAGTACTTC; CDR3 protein: CASSLALTDQETQYF
clone size: many; D gene: TRBD1; V gene: TRBV10-3; J gene: TRBJ1-5; CDR3 DNA: TGTGCCATCAGCACAGGACAGGGGGACCGTCAGCCCCAGCATTTT; CDR3 protein: CAISTGQGDRQPQHF
clone size: few; D gene: -; V gene: TRBV2; J gene: TRBJ2-1; CDR3 DNA: TGTGCCAGCTCGACAATCAGGGTCGAGCAGTTCTTC; CDR3 protein: CASSTIRVEQFF
clone size: many; D gene: TRBD1; V gene: TRBV27; J gene: TRBJ2-2; CDR3 DNA: TGTGCCAGCAGCGGGACAGCGAACACCGGGGAGCTGTTTTTT; CDR3 protein: CASSGTANTGELFF
clone size: few; D gene: -; V gene: TRBV12-3/TRBV12-4; J gene: TRBJ2-2; CDR3 DNA: TGTGCCAGCAGCCGAAAGACCGGGGAGCTGTTTTTT; CDR3 protein: CASSRKTGELFF
clone size: few; D gene: -; V gene: TRBV30; J gene: TRBJ2-1; CDR3 DNA: TGTGCCTGGTCACCCGGGACCAGTTACAATGAGCAGTTCTTC; CDR3 protein: CAWSPGTSYNEQFF
clone size: many; D gene: TRBD1; V gene: TRBV15; J gene: TRBJ2-7; CDR3 DNA: TGTGCCACTTCAGGGGGCTGGACCTACGAGCAGTACTTC; CDR3 protein: CATSGGWTYEQYF
clone size: many; D gene: -; V gene: TRBV20-1; J gene: TRBJ1-4; CDR3 DNA: TGCAGTGCGCAGGAGGGGACAACTAATGAAAAACTGTTTTTT; CDR3 protein: CSAQEGTTNEKLFF
clone size: -; D gene: TRBD2; V gene: TRBV7-9; J gene: TRBJ2-2; CDR3 DNA: TGTGCCAGCAGCTTAGCCCTAGCGGTTAACACCGGGGAGCTGTTTTTT; CDR3 protein: CASSLALAVNTGELFF
clone size: -; D gene: TRBD2; V gene: TRBV20-1; J gene: TRBJ2-1; CDR3 DNA: TGCAGTGCTAGATCGACTAGCGGGAGGGTATACAATGAGCAGTTCTTC; CDR3 protein: CSARSTSGRVYNEQFF
clone size: many; D gene: TRBD1; V gene: TRBV15; J gene: TRBJ1-5; CDR3 DNA: TGTGCCACCAGCAGTTCAGGGGGTTTTGGCAATCAGCCCCAGCATTTT; CDR3 protein: CATSSSGGFGNQPQHF
clone size: many; D gene: -; V gene: TRBV20-1; J gene: TRBJ2-5; CDR3 DNA: TGCAGTGCTAGAGGCCTAACAGGGTCCCTAGAGACCCAGTACTTC; CDR3 protein: CSARGLTGSLETQYF
clone size: many; D gene: -; V gene: TRBV12-3/TRBV12-4; J gene: TRBJ2-1; CDR3 DNA: TGTGCCAAACGAGGGGGGCGACGGTACAATGAGCAGTTCTTC; CDR3 protein: CAKRGGRRYNEQFF